Presented here are 29 T cell receptor beta chains from one specimen sequenced in a study of blood T cell repertoires in COVID-19. Some clones are missing from TCRdb's copy, which holds only in-frame ones; the method was immunoSEQ multiplex PCR. The sample includes 300,000 or so clones, around nine tenths of them seen just once. The sample comprised peripheral blood. The origin of the receptors is a man aged 70 or older with acute or convalescent COVID-19.

The chain is built from TRBV12-2 and TRBJ2-2; TRBD1, the table's D call, lacks a check against the DNA. TRBV12-2 is flagged as a pseudogene. The CDR3 runs to 18 residues. DNA for the CDR3: TGTGCAAGTCGCTTAAGTTCAGGTCGTCAGACCAACACCGGGGAGCTGTTTTTT. As protein: CASRLSSGRQTNTGELFF.

The rearrangement uses TRBV5-1 and TRBJ1-6, with D unresolved. Germline CDR1 and CDR2: SGHRS and YFSETQ. Trimming shortened V by 5 bases and J by 10 bases, and 19 bases separated the two germline ends. This CDR3 spans 15 amino acids. Here the CDR3 DNA reads TGCGCCAGCAGTAGGGCCGGGATACCAGAGTCACCCCTCCACTTT. Translation gives CASSRAGIPESPLHF.

The table lists this clone with a few counts. The chain links TRBV28 to TRBJ1-5; 9 bases map to TRBD1. This CDR3 is built from 15 residues. Unmatched junction bases numbered 10, after V lost 7 bases and J lost 6 bases. Per germline, CDR1 MDHEN and CDR2 SYDVKM. The DNA for the CDR3 is TGTGCCAGCAATCAACAGGGGGCGCCAGGTCAGCCCCAGCATTTT. This translates into CASNQQGAPGQPQHF.

The V and J genes are TRBV5-5 and TRBJ1-2; D ambiguous. Germline loops: CDR1 SGHKS, CDR2 YYEKEE (reference sequence). The germline V and J ends were trimmed by 0 bases and 5 bases, with 14 bases remaining between them. This CDR3 is 15 amino acids long. CDR3 DNA: TGTGCCAGCAGCTTGGTACGGAGCCCTGGGTATGGCTACACCTTC. Its protein product is CASSLVRSPGYGYTF.

This chain uses TRBV7-6 with TRBJ2-5; 10 bases line up with TRBD1. Trimming at V came to 4 bases and at J to 4 bases, leaving 0 bases not matched to a gene. CDR3 length equals 13 residues. Looked up from germline, CDR1 is SGHVS and CDR2 is FNYEAQ. The CDR3 is CASSWDRGETQYF. The CDR3 DNA sequence: TGTGCCAGCAGCTGGGACAGGGGAGAGACCCAGTACTTC. Drawing the rest from reference TRBV7-6 and TRBJ2-5, the complete variable domain is GAGVSQSPRYKVTKRGQDVALRCDPISGHVSLYWYRQALGQGPEFLTYFNYEAQQDKSGLPNDRFSAERPEGSISTLTIQRTEQRDSAMYRCASSWDRGETQYFGPGTRLLVL.

This clone was observed a few times. This chain links TRBV19 with TRBJ2-2, with D tentatively TRBD2 (5 bases). CDR1 LNHDA and CDR2 SQIVND come from the germline V gene (reference sequence). The CDR3 has 14 amino acids. Trimming removed 6 bases from V and 4 bases from J, with 12 bases in between. This chain's CDR3 is CASSRDSFTGELFF. The CDR3 bases are TGTGCCAGTAGCCGGGATTCCTTCACCGGGGAGCTGTTTTTT.

The chain employs TRBV7-2 and TRBJ2-7; 7 nucleotides align to TRBD1. The CDR3 runs to 16 residues. The V segment lost 5 bases and the J segment 4 bases; nucleotides outside the gene matches: 14. The germline CDR1 and CDR2 sequences are SGHTA and FQGNSA. CDR3 protein: CASSPRDSPSGYEQYF. In DNA, the CDR3 is TGTGCCAGCAGCCCAAGGGACAGCCCCTCGGGGTACGAGCAGTACTTC.

The genes are TRBV2 and TRBJ2-3; 8 bases are a match to TRBD1. The CDR3 is 13 amino acids. Germline CDR1 and CDR2: SNHLY and FYNNEI. Losses at the gene ends were 11 bases for V and 1 base for J; bases not matched to a gene: 5. For the CDR3, the DNA is TGTGCCCGTTCGACAGGGGGCACAGATACGCAGTATTTT. Its protein product is CARSTGGTDTQYF.

This chain connects TRBV9 to TRBJ2-3, with D perhaps matching TRBD1 (5 bases). V shed 4 bases and J shed 4 bases, with 16 bases lying between them. The V gene's germline CDR1 is SGDLS and CDR2 YYNGEE. The CDR3 loop spans 15 amino acids. The CDR3 protein is CASSPHEGAADTQYF. The CDR3 nucleotides are TGTGCCAGCAGCCCCCACGAAGGGGCGGCAGATACGCAGTATTTT.

V is TRBV6-1 and J is TRBJ2-5; 8 nucleotides align to TRBD1. Looked up from germline, CDR1 is MNHNS and CDR2 is SASEGT. With V trimmed by 4 bases and J by 6 bases, 13 bases remained unmatched. The CDR3 extends over 16 amino acids. The CDR3 DNA follows: TGTGCCAGCAGTGCCTTCTTTGGACAGGGAGAAAAGACCCAGTACTTC. Residues: CASSAFFGQGEKTQYF.

The rearrangement links TRBV15 to TRBJ2-7; 7 nucleotides match TRBD1. V lost 4 bases and J lost 6; bases outside the gene matches: 12. This CDR3 comprises 15 residues. The V gene's germline CDR1 is LNHNV and CDR2 YYDKDF (reference sequence). DNA of the CDR3: TGTGCCACCAGCACAAAATATCGACAGGGCCCCGAGCAGTACTTC. Amino acids: CATSTKYRQGPEQYF.

The gene calls are TRBV29-1 and TRBJ2-1; TRBD1 matches at 9 bases. CDR3 length: 15 amino acids. The V segment lost 6 bases and the J segment 7 bases; nucleotides outside the gene matches: 13. Per the germline V gene, CDR1 is SQVTM and CDR2 is ANQGSEA. The chain's CDR3 is CSVRSGTGLLNEQFF. The CDR3 nucleotides are TGCAGCGTACGGTCCGGGACAGGGCTTTTGAATGAGCAGTTCTTC.

The rearrangement links TRBV7-2 to TRBJ1-4; 9 bases match TRBD1. V lost 7 bases and J lost 7; bases outside the gene matches: 10. The CDR3 consists of 15 residues. Germline CDR1 is SGHTA and CDR2 is FQGNSA. CDR3 region: CASTPYRGLSEKLFF. DNA for the CDR3: TGTGCCAGCACACCATACAGGGGGCTCAGTGAAAAACTGTTTTTT. Variable domain in full (rest from reference TRBV7-2 and TRBJ1-4): GAGVSQSPSNKVTEKGKDVELRCDPISGHTALYWYRQSLGQGLEFLIYFQGNSAPDKSGLPSDRFSAERTGGSVSTLTIQRTQQEDSAVYLCASTPYRGLSEKLFFGSGTQLSVL.

Regarding this clone: The sample holds other DNA sequences that translate to the same CDR3. The chain couples TRBV3-1 (or the pseudogene TRBV3-2) to TRBJ2-7, with D tentatively TRBD2 (6 bases). Germline CDR1 and CDR2: LGHDT and YNNKEL (reference sequence). Trimming left V 3 bases short and J 1 base short, with 10 bases between. CDR3 length: 14 amino acids. The CDR3 sequence is CASSQGLASYEQYF. The CDR3 DNA reads as TGTGCCAGCAGCCAGGGACTCGCATCCTACGAGCAGTACTTC.

V and J are TRBV15 and TRBJ2-7; possibly TRBD2 for D (5 bases). Germline V gene data show CDR1 as LNHNV and CDR2 as YYDKDF (reference sequence). The ends were cut back, 8 bases at V and 3 bases at J, with 11 bases in the middle. The CDR3 contains 12 residues. The CDR3, as DNA: TGTGCCACCCCCCCCCGGGGCTACGAGCAGTACTTC. It codes for CATPPRGYEQYF.

The V gene is TRBV4-2, the J gene TRBJ2-2; TRBD1 might be the D (6 bases). Trimming cost V 4 bases and J 4 bases, with 19 bases left between them. The CDR3 spans 17 residues. Germline V gene sequence: CDR1 LGHNA, CDR2 YNFKEQ. CDR3 loop: CASSPSNRDPGTGELFF. CDR3 in DNA: TGTGCCAGCAGCCCGTCCAACAGGGACCCGGGCACCGGGGAGCTGTTTTTT.

V gene TRBV10-3 combines with J gene TRBJ2-2, with 9 bases matching TRBD1. The CDR3 has 18 amino acids. Germline V lookup: CDR1 ENHRY, CDR2 SYGVKD. V lost 6 bases, J lost 0 bases, and 11 bases stayed unmatched. The CDR3 spells CAIRPGQGRASNTGELFF. In DNA, the CDR3 is TGTGCCATCAGGCCCGGACAGGGGAGGGCCTCGAACACCGGGGAGCTGTTTTTT.

V and J are TRBV6-2 or TRBV6-3 and TRBJ2-3; 8 bases are a match to TRBD1. V shed 5 bases and J 6 bases; nucleotides not matched to a gene: 7. The germline V gene encodes CDR1 MNHEY and CDR2 SVGEGT. The CDR3 runs to 14 residues. The CDR3 DNA sequence: TGTGCCAGCAGTCGCCAGGGGGCAGGGGATACGCAGTATTTT. Its translation: CASSRQGAGDTQYF.

In this sample, this clone turned up a few times. The same CDR3 is also encoded by other DNA sequences in this sample. The CDR3 sequence is CASRPQVSGNTIYF. CDR3 DNA sequence: TGTGCCAGCAGGCCACAAGTCTCTGGAAACACCATATATTTT. This rearrangement joins TRBV6-6 to TRBJ1-3; D not certain. Germline V gene data show CDR1 as MNHNY and CDR2 as SVGAGI (reference sequence). The CDR3 runs to 14 residues. V lost 6 bases and J 0 bases, leaving 9 bases between the germline ends.

This clone was picked up one time. This rearrangement joins TRBV24-1 to TRBJ2-7; 10 bases align to TRBD1. V was pared by 4 bases and J by 7 bases, with 3 bases of the junction left unmatched. CDR3 length equals 13 residues. CDR1 is KGHDR, CDR2 SFDVKD, per germline. CDR3 sequence (DNA): TGTGCCACCAGTGAGGGGACAGGGGATGAGCAGTACTTC. It specifies CATSEGTGDEQYF.

The chain has TRBV24-1 and TRBJ2-1, with 7 bases aligning to TRBD2. Looked up from germline, CDR1 is KGHDR and CDR2 is SFDVKD. CDR3 length: 14 amino acids. V shed 9 bases, J shed 0 bases, and the junction held 4 bases outside the gene matches. CDR3 amino acids: CATGRGGSYNEQFF. DNA for the CDR3: TGTGCCACCGGGCGCGGGGGCTCCTACAATGAGCAGTTCTTC.

The chain combines TRBV4-2 with TRBJ1-2; D is uncertain. V was clipped by 5 bases and J by 2 bases, with 12 bases between them. Germline loops: CDR1 LGHNA, CDR2 YNFKEQ. The CDR3 totals 14 residues. The CDR3 spells CASSSLGGNYGYTF. The CDR3 DNA sequence: TGTGCCAGCAGCTCCCTAGGAGGGAACTATGGCTACACCTTC.

The chain combines TRBV5-5 with TRBJ2-7, with 13 bases that match TRBD2. With 5 bases clipped from V and 3 bases from J, the junction kept 5 bases outside the gene matches. The CDR3 has 15 amino acids. Germline V CDR1 and CDR2: SGHKS, YYEKEE (reference sequence). The CDR3 sequence: CASRGGLAGDYEQYF. DNA of the CDR3: TGTGCCAGCAGGGGAGGACTAGCGGGGGACTACGAGCAGTACTTC.

This clone was observed a single time. The chain carries TRBV7-2 and TRBJ1-2; weak D call: TRBD1 (5 bases). Germline V gene sequence: CDR1 SGHTA, CDR2 FQGNSA. This CDR3 contains 16 residues. Deletions cut 2 bases from V and 7 bases from J, with 20 bases between. The CDR3: CASSLNSLGGLVGYTF. DNA for the CDR3: TGTGCCAGCAGCTTAAATAGTCTGGGGGGTTTGGTTGGCTACACCTTC.

V and J are TRBV24-1 and TRBJ2-3, with 8 bases that match TRBD1. Losses at the gene ends were 5 bases for V and 0 bases for J; bases not matched to a gene: 6. The CDR3 length is 16 residues. The germline CDR1 and CDR2 sequences are KGHDR and SFDVKD. CDR3 bases: TGTGCCACCAGTGGCTCGGGACAGGCGAGCACAGATACGCAGTATTTT. It yields the protein CATSGSGQASTDTQYF.

The rearrangement joins TRBV19 to TRBJ1-4; D might be TRBD1 (6 bases). The germline CDR1 and CDR2 sequences are LNHDA and SQIVND (reference sequence). Trimming removed 1 base from V and 0 bases from J, with 9 bases in between. CDR3 length: 16 amino acids. The CDR3 region is CASSIAPGATNEKLFF. In DNA form, the CDR3 reads TGTGCCAGTAGTATAGCCCCAGGGGCAACTAATGAAAAACTGTTTTTT.

The chain has TRBV21-1 and TRBJ2-7; the tabulated D call, TRBD1, remains unverified against the DNA. TRBV21-1 is a pseudogene. The CDR3 runs 12 residues. This chain's CDR3 is CASSKDPQEQYF. The CDR3 DNA is TGTGCCAGCAGCAAAGACCCTCAGGAGCAGTACTTC.

The chain combines TRBV7-2 with TRBJ2-7; 7 nucleotides match TRBD1. The CDR3 length is 15 residues. Germline V gene data show CDR1 as SGHTA and CDR2 as FQGNSA. Germline trimming cut 1 base from V and 2 bases from J; bases unmatched to any gene: 5. Written as DNA, the CDR3 is TGTGCCAGCAGCTTAGACATAGACAGGGCCTACGAGCAGTACTTC. Its translation: CASSLDIDRAYEQYF.

The J gene is TRBJ1-5, the V gene TRBV19; 7 bases line up with TRBD1. The CDR3 consists of 17 residues. Trimming took 1 base from V and 6 from J; bases not matched to a gene: 12. From germline, CDR1 is LNHDA and CDR2 SQIVND (reference sequence). CDR3 loop: CASSIGARGRGFQPQHF. DNA of the CDR3: TGTGCCAGTAGTATAGGAGCGAGGGGGCGCGGGTTTCAGCCCCAGCATTTT.